The 15 T cell receptor beta chains presented below share a single source sample, sequenced in a study of T cells in women clearing cervical HPV infection. Libraries were prepared by immunoSEQ multiplex PCR; TCRdb keeps only in-frame clonotypes and omits some of them. The table lists 20,000 to 25,000 clones. Sequencing was carried out using blood buffy coat. Source of these receptors: a woman between 18 and 69 years old with a cervical HPV16 infection that either progressed to CIN3+ or cleared (not recorded which).

In the case of this clone: The DNA ends 3 residues before the CDR3 does, and the rest of the CDR3 is filled in from the germline J gene. The rearrangement links TRBV20-1 to TRBJ2-4; tentatively, D is TRBD2 (6 bases). The CDR3 has 14 amino acids. Germline V gene sequence: CDR1 DFQATT, CDR2 SNEGSKA (reference sequence). Trimming removed 5 bases from V and 1 base from J, with 12 bases in between. The CDR3 is CSALEGMAKNIQYF. Partial CDR3 DNA: TGCAGTGCTCTGGAGGGGATGGCCAAAAACATT.

The CDR3 sequence is CASSSLAGGTDTQYF. The CDR3 bases that were read are TGTGCCAGCAGCAGTTTGGCGGGAGGCACAGATACG. The chain carries TRBV7-8 and TRBJ2-3; 7 nucleotides line up with TRBD2. The observed sequence ends 3 residues before the CDR3 terminus, with the missing tail filled in from the germline J gene. CDR3 length equals 15 residues. Looked up from germline, CDR1 is SGHVS and CDR2 is FQNEAQ. V shed 5 bases, J shed 1 base, and the junction held 6 bases outside the gene matches. The entire variable domain, with the rest obtained from reference TRBV7-8 and TRBJ2-3, is as follows: GAGVSQSPRYKVAKRGQDVALRCDPISGHVSLFWYQQALGQGPEFLTYFQNEAQLDKSGLPSDRFFAERPEGSVSTLKIQRTQQEDSAVYLCASSSLAGGTDTQYFGPGTRLTVL.

A remark on this clone: The read is 3 residues too short to cover the CDR3 end, so that end is filled in from the germline J gene. This chain uses TRBV27 with TRBJ2-2; D possibly corresponds to TRBD2 (7 bases). Germline CDR1 MNHEY, CDR2 SMNVEV (reference sequence). Trimming took 5 bases from V and 4 from J, leaving 14 bases between them. This CDR3 contains 15 residues. The CDR3 is CASSRGALGTGELFF. The sequenced CDR3 bases are TGTGCCAGCAGTCGGGGGGCCCTGGGCACCGGGGAG.

A word on this clone: The read gets to within 3 residues of the CDR3 end, and the germline J gene fills in the rest. This chain joins TRBV7-6 and TRBJ2-5; TRBD1 matches 9 bases. Germline lookup yields CDR1 SGHVS and CDR2 FNYEAQ. V trimming: 7 bases; J trimming: 1 base; junction bases outside the gene matches: 7. The CDR3 totals 15 residues. CDR3 sequence reads: CASTPGQGGQETQYF. The sequenced CDR3 bases are TGTGCCAGCACCCCGGGACAGGGAGGCCAAGAGACC.

Notes on this clone: The sequence runs out 3 residues before the end of the CDR3; the remainder is reconstructed from the germline J gene. The rearrangement joins TRBV5-1 to TRBJ1-4, with 9 nucleotides matching TRBD1. Germline values: CDR1 SGHRS, CDR2 YFSETQ. Trimming removed 2 bases from V and 8 bases from J; junction bases left unmatched: 19. The length of the CDR3 is 19 residues. The CDR3 loop reads CASSFQTGGSGEIKEKLFF. The covered CDR3 bases are TGCGCCAGCAGCTTTCAAACAGGGGGCTCGGGGGAGATAAAAGAAAAA.

With regard to this clone: The CDR3 is cut off 3 residues early in the read; its end comes from the germline J gene. The chain carries TRBV18 and TRBJ2-3; no firm D call. CDR3 length: 17 residues. CDR1 is KGHSH, CDR2 LQKENI, per germline. Deletions cut 6 bases from V and 0 bases from J, with 19 bases between. CDR3 bases read: TGTGCCAGCTCGCACCGAGAGGTATGGGCTAGCACAGATACG. This translates into CASSHREVWASTDT. The full CDR3 reads CASSHREVWASTDTQYF. Using reference TRBV18 and TRBJ2-3 for the parts outside the CDR3, the full variable domain is NAGVMQNPRHLVRRRGQEARLRCSPMKGHSHVYWYRQLPEEGLKFMVYLQKENIIDESGMPKERFSAEFPKEGPSILRIQQVVRGDSAAYFCASSHREVWASTDTQYFGPGTRLTVL.

To note about this clone: The read ends 3 residues early relative to the CDR3; the germline J gene fills the gap. The chain has TRBV7-2 and TRBJ2-7, with a possible D match to TRBD1 (5 bases). Trimming took 5 bases from V and 2 from J, leaving 10 bases between them. In germline, CDR1 is SGHTA, CDR2 FQGNSA. CDR3 length: 13 amino acids. This CDR3 is CASSLGRTYEQYF. The CDR3 DNA, read in part, is TGTGCCAGCAGCCTGGGGCGGACCTACGAG. Complete variable domain (other parts from reference TRBV7-2 and TRBJ2-7): GAGVSQSPSNKVTEKGKDVELRCDPISGHTALYWYRQSLGQGLEFLIYFQGNSAPDKSGLPSDRFSAERTGGSVSTLTIQRTQQEDSAVYLCASSLGRTYEQYFGPGTRLTVT.

Regarding this clone: The CDR3 end lies 3 residues beyond the end of the read and is filled in from the germline J gene. This chain connects TRBV6-4 to TRBJ1-6, with TRBD1 matching 9 bases. V shed 2 bases and J 5 bases; nucleotides not matched to a gene: 4. The CDR3 consists of 16 residues. CDR1 and CDR2 (germline): MRHNA, SNTAGT. CDR3 DNA, as far as it was read: TGTGCCAGCAGTGACCGTCGGACAGGGGATAATTCACCC. Its protein is CASSDRRTGDNSP. The complete CDR3 reads CASSDRRTGDNSPLHF.

In regard to this clone: Coverage ceases 3 residues before the CDR3 finishes, and the germline J gene fills in the end. The chain couples TRBV2 to TRBJ2-7; a possible D gene is TRBD1 (7 bases). The CDR3 runs 16 residues. Trimming removed 8 bases from V and 3 bases from J, with 23 bases in between. Germline V lookup: CDR1 SNHLY, CDR2 FYNNEI. The CDR3 region is CASSLGGTVLNYEQYF. The sequenced CDR3 bases are TGTGCCAGCTCTCTTGGGGGGACAGTATTAAACTACGAG.

Worth noting for this clone: The read falls 3 residues short of the CDR3 end, and the missing part is taken from the germline J gene. The chain couples TRBV7-8 to TRBJ2-2; 8 bases agree with TRBD2. Trimming at V came to 5 bases and at J to 2 bases, leaving 7 bases not matched to a gene. The germline V gene has CDR1 SGHVS and CDR2 FQNEAQ. The CDR3 totals 16 residues. The CDR3 DNA, read in part, is TGTGCCAGCAGCACAAAACGGGGGGGAAACACCGGGGAG. It specifies CASSTKRGGNTGE. The full CDR3 protein reads CASSTKRGGNTGELFF.

The covered CDR3 bases are TGCAGCGCCGGGGGGACTAGCCAGACTCTGAACCAAGAGACG. This encodes CSAGGTSQTLNQET. The entire CDR3 protein is CSAGGTSQTLNQETQYF. This chain joins TRBV29-1 and TRBJ2-3; 9 nucleotides agree with TRBD2. The missing CDR3 end, 3 residues past where the read stops, is filled in from the germline J gene. The V gene's germline CDR1 is SQVTM and CDR2 ANQGSEA. The CDR3 is 17 residues long.

A word on this clone: From the germline J gene comes the end of the CDR3, since the read stops 3 residues before it. This chain uses TRBV19 with TRBJ1-2, with 9 bases aligning to TRBD1. Germline V gene sequence: CDR1 LNHDA, CDR2 SQIVND (reference sequence). This CDR3 is built from 15 residues. The sequenced part of the CDR3 DNA is TGTGCCAGTAGAAAGGGACAGGGAGTCTACAATGAC. It translates to CASRKGQGVYND. The whole CDR3 reads CASRKGQGVYNDYTF.

Turning to this clone: The read falls 3 residues short of the CDR3 end, and the missing part is taken from the germline J gene. The V and J genes are TRBV5-1 and TRBJ2-3, with TRBD2 matching 13 bases. The CDR3 is 14 amino acids. CDR1 is SGHRS and CDR2 is YFSETQ in the germline V gene. The trim removed 3 bases at V and 8 bases at J, leaving 3 bases unmatched. CDR3 region: CASSWTSGSFTQYF. CDR3 DNA, as far as it was read: TGCGCCAGCAGCTGGACTAGCGGGAGTTTTACG.

With regard to this clone: The CDR3 end lies 3 residues beyond the end of the read and is filled in from the germline J gene. The rearrangement uses TRBV7-9 and TRBJ2-1; the D gene is possibly TRBD2 (5 bases). Germline assignment: CDR1 SEHNR and CDR2 FQNEAQ (reference sequence). The V gene lost 4 bases and the J gene lost 7 bases, with 11 bases spanning the gap. The CDR3 is made up of 13 amino acids. CDR3: CASSWVDWNEQFF. CDR3 DNA, as far as it was read: TGTGCCAGCAGCTGGGTGGACTGGAATGAG.

As regards this clone: With the read ending 3 residues before the CDR3 end, the germline J gene is used to fill in that end. J is TRBJ2-3 and V is TRBV5-1; 9 bases are a match to TRBD1. The ends lost 4 bases at V and 3 bases at J; junction bases unmatched: 12. CDR1 SGHRS and CDR2 YFSETQ come from the germline V gene. This CDR3 comprises 17 residues. CDR3 DNA, as far as it was read: TGCGCCAGCAGCCCCCACCCTCGACAGGGGGGGACAGATACG. Translation gives CASSPHPRQGGTDT. From start to end, the CDR3 is CASSPHPRQGGTDTQYF.